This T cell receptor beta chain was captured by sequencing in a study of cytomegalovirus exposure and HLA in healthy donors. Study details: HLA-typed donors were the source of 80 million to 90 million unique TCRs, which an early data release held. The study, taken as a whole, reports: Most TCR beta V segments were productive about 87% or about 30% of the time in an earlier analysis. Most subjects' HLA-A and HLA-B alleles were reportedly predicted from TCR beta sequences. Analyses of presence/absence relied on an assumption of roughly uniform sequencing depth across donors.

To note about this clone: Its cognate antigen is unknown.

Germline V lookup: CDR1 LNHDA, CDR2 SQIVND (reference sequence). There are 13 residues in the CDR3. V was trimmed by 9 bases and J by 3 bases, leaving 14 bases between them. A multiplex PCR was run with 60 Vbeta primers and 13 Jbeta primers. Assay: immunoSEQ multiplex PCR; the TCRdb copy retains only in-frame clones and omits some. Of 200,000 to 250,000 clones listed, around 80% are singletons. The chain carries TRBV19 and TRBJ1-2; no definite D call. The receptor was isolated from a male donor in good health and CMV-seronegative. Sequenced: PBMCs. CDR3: CASQEYSHYGYTF. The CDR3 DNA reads TGTGCCAGCCAAGAGTACTCTCACTATGGCTACACCTTC.